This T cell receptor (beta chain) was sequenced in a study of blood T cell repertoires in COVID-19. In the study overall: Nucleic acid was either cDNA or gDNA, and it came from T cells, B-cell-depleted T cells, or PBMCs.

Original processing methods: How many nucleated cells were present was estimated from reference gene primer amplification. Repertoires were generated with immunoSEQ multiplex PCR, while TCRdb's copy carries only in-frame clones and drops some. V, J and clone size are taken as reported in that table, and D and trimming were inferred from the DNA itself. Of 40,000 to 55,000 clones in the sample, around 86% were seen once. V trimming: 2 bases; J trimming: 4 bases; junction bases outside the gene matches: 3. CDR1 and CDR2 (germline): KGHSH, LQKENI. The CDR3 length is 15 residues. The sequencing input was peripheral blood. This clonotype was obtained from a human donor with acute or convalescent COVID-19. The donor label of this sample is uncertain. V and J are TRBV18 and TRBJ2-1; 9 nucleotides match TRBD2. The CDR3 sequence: CASSPGAGGYNEQFF. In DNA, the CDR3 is TGTGCCAGCTCACCAGGAGCGGGGGGTTACAATGAGCAGTTCTTC.